This is a list of T cell receptor beta chains from one sample in a study of vaccination and CD4 T cells after COVID-19. One entry per CDR3 protein, called by TCRdb with MiXCR from the PCR reads. The sample has about 21,000 distinct CDR3 sequences, about 48% seen once. Their specific antigens are unknown. The specimen was CD4+ T cells from blood, cultured in vitro. The receptors derive from a human donor who had recovered from COVID-19. CDR3s include the opening cysteine and the closing phenylalanine or tryptophan. The order of the fields is V gene, D gene, J gene, clone size, CDR3 protein, CDR3 DNA. The D gene is left open where the match is weak. Rows give clone size only sometimes, using once, few, many, or a class for an expanded clone.

>TRBV25-1|TRBD1|TRBJ1-1|-
CASSGRTGGRDTEAFF
TGTGCCAGCAGTGGCCGGACAGGGGGCAGGGACACTGAAGCTTTCTTT
>TRBV2|-|TRBJ2-2|-
CASSSYVRTGELFF
TGTGCCAGCAGTTCCTATGTCCGGACCGGGGAGCTGTTTTTT
>TRBV6-2/TRBV6-3|TRBD1|TRBJ2-5|once
CASRQGAETQYF
TGTGCCAGCCGACAGGGGGCAGAGACCCAGTACTTC
>TRBV7-9|-|TRBJ1-1|few
CASSVQQGGRTEAFF
TGTGCCAGCAGCGTACAACAGGGTGGAAGGACTGAAGCTTTCTTT
>TRBV7-9|TRBD1|TRBJ2-1|-
CASSLGTGKRYNEQFF
TGTGCCAGCAGCTTAGGGACAGGGAAAAGGTACAATGAGCAGTTCTTC
>TRBV12-3/TRBV12-4|-|TRBJ2-7|-
CASSFGGHTYEQYF
TGTGCCAGCAGTTTTGGGGGCCATACCTACGAGCAGTACTTC
>TRBV7-2|TRBD2|TRBJ2-6|few
CASSFSGGAGSGANVLTF
TGTGCCAGCAGCTTTAGCGGGGGGGCCGGATCTGGGGCCAACGTCCTGACTTTC
>TRBV15|-|TRBJ2-1|-
CATSRGPNNEQFF
TGTGCCACCAGCAGGGGACCTAACAATGAGCAGTTCTTC
>TRBV11-2|TRBD1|TRBJ1-1|few
CASSLRTGENTEAFF
TGTGCCAGCAGCTTACGGACAGGGGAGAACACTGAAGCTTTCTTT
>TRBV27|-|TRBJ2-5|few
CASSPIPGLKKETQYF
TGTGCCAGCAGCCCAATCCCGGGACTCAAGAAGGAGACCCAGTACTTC
>TRBV14|-|TRBJ1-6|few
CASSLRVDNSPLHF
TGTGCCAGCAGCCTCAGGGTGGACAATTCACCCCTCCACTTT
>TRBV12-3/TRBV12-4|-|TRBJ1-2|-
CASSSDRYPSYGYTF
TGTGCCAGCAGTTCAGACAGGTACCCCTCCTATGGCTACACCTTC
>TRBV12-3/TRBV12-4|-|TRBJ1-5|-
CASRIQGFGNQPQHF
TGTGCCAGCAGAATTCAGGGATTTGGCAATCAGCCCCAGCATTTT
>TRBV7-8|-|TRBJ2-2|-
CASNWGNSGTGELFF
TGTGCCAGCAACTGGGGTAATTCCGGCACCGGGGAGCTGTTTTTT
>TRBV11-2|-|TRBJ1-1|once
CASSLALGSPEAFF
TGTGCCAGCAGCTTGGCTCTCGGGTCGCCTGAAGCTTTCTTT
>TRBV19|TRBD1|TRBJ1-5|few
CASSVTGGNQPQHF
TGTGCCAGTAGTGTTACAGGGGGCAACCAGCCCCAGCATTTT
>TRBV4-1|TRBD2|TRBJ2-3|-
CASREGTSADTQYF
TGCGCCAGCAGGGAAGGGACTAGCGCAGATACGCAGTATTTT
>TRBV19|-|TRBJ2-3|few
CASSMQSPADTQYF
TGTGCCAGTAGTATGCAGTCCCCAGCGGATACGCAGTATTTT
>TRBV6-1|-|TRBJ2-3|few
CASSEGFTDTQYF
TGTGCCAGCAGTGAAGGCTTCACAGATACGCAGTATTTT
>TRBV7-2|-|TRBJ1-3|-
CASSPTVGNTIYF
TGTGCCAGCAGCCCTACGGTGGGAAACACCATATATTTT
>TRBV6-1|-|TRBJ2-5|few
CASSGTTFPKTQYF
TGTGCCAGCAGCGGGACAACCTTCCCCAAGACCCAGTACTTC
>TRBV27|TRBD2|TRBJ2-7|-
CASSLTSGSFYEQYF
TGTGCCAGCAGTCTTACTAGCGGGAGCTTCTACGAGCAGTACTTC
>TRBV20-1|-|TRBJ2-5|-
CSARDPGGGTPQETQYF
TGCAGTGCTAGAGACCCGGGGGGCGGGACCCCTCAAGAGACCCAGTACTTC
>TRBV2|-|TRBJ2-3|-
CASRAGTNTDTQYF
TGTGCCAGCAGGGCGGGGACCAACACAGATACGCAGTATTTT
>TRBV21-1|-|TRBJ1-1|few
CASSITGTPNGGEAPNTEAFF
TGTGCCAGCAGCATCACCGGGACACCTAACGGGGGGGAGGCTCCCAACACTGAAGCTTTCTTT
>TRBV20-1|-|TRBJ2-3|-
CSARDTGRHTQYF
TGCAGTGCTAGGGACACGGGCCGTCATACGCAGTATTTT
>TRBV20-1|-|TRBJ2-1|-
CSARVLARIEQFF
TGCAGTGCTAGGGTGCTAGCGAGGATTGAGCAGTTCTTC
>TRBV6-1|-|TRBJ1-2|-
CASAGPGYGYTF
TGTGCCAGCGCAGGCCCGGGGTATGGCTACACCTTC
>TRBV2|-|TRBJ2-3|few
CASSEAVNTQYF
TGTGCCAGCAGTGAAGCGGTGAATACGCAGTATTTT
>TRBV11-3|-|TRBJ2-2|-
CASSFVARITGELFF
TGTGCCAGCAGCTTCGTGGCGCGTATCACCGGGGAGCTGTTTTTT
>TRBV20-1|TRBD1|TRBJ1-6|-
CSARETGGSPLHF
TGCAGTGCTAGAGAGACAGGGGGGTCACCCCTCCACTTT
>TRBV6-1|TRBD1|TRBJ1-2|few
CASSPGTGSVGYGYTF
TGTGCCAGCAGTCCCGGGACAGGCTCTGTAGGCTATGGCTACACCTTC
>TRBV7-2|-|TRBJ2-7|few
CASSSAQGGHEQYF
TGTGCCAGCAGCTCCGCCCAGGGGGGCCACGAGCAGTACTTC
>TRBV6-1|-|TRBJ2-5|few
CASSEVLTSKETQYF
TGTGCCAGCAGTGAAGTATTGACTAGTAAAGAGACCCAGTACTTC
>TRBV20-1|-|TRBJ1-6|-
CSAPRTLRTHNSPPHF
TGCAGTGCTCCCCGGACATTACGGACCCATAATTCACCCCCCCACTTT
>TRBV6-1|-|TRBJ1-2|few
CASSETSRGGYTF
TGTGCCAGCAGTGAAACCAGCCGGGGAGGCTACACCTTC